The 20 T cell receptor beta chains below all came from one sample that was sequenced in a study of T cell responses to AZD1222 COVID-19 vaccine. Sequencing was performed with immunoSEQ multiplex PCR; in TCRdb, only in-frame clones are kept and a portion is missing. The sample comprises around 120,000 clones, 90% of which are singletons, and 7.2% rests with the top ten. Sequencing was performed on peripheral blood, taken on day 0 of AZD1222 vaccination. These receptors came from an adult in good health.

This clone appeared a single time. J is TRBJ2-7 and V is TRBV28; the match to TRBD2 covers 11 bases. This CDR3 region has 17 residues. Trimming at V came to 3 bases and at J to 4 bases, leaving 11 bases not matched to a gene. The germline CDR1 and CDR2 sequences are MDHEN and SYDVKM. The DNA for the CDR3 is TGTGCCAGCAGTTTTATAGCGGGAGGGGGGATGGAGTACGAGCAGTACTTC. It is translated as CASSFIAGGGMEYEQYF.

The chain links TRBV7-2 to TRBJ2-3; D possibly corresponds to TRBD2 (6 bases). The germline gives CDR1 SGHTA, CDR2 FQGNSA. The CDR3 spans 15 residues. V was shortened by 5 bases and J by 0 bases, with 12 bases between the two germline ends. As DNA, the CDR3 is TGTGCCAGCAGCCCGGACTACCTTAGCACAGATACGCAGTATTTT. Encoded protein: CASSPDYLSTDTQYF.

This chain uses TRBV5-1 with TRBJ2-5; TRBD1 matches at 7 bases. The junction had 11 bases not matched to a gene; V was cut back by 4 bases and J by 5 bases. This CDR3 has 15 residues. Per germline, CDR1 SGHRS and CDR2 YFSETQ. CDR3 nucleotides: TGCGCCAGCAGCCCGTTGGACGGGACAGTGGAGACCCAGTACTTC. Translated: CASSPLDGTVETQYF.

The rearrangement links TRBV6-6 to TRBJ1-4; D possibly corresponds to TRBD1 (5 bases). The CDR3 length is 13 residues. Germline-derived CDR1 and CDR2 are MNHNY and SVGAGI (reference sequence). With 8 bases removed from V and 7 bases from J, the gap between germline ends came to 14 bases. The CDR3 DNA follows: TGTGCCAGCGAGGAGAGAGGGGCTGAAAAACTGTTTTTT. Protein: CASEERGAEKLFF.

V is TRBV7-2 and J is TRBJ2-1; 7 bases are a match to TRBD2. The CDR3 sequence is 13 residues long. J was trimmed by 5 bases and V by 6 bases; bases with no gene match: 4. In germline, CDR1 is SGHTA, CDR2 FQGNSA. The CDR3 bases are TGTGCCAGCAGTGGACTAGGGGACAATGAGCAGTTCTTC. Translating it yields CASSGLGDNEQFF.

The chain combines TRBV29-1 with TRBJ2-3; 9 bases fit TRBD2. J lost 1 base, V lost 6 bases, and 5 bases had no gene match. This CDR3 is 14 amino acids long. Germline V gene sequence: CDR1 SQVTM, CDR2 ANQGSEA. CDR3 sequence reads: CSVILAGRTDTQYF. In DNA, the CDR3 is TGCAGCGTCATACTAGCGGGCCGCACAGATACGCAGTATTTT.

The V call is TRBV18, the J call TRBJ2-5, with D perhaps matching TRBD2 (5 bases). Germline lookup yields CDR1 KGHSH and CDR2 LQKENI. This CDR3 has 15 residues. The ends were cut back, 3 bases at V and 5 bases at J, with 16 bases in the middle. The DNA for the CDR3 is TGTGCCAGCTCACCTCCGGCAGAGACGGGGGAGACCCAGTACTTC. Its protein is CASSPPAETGETQYF.

The CDR3 loop is CASSAQGSLMNTEAFF. Here the CDR3 DNA reads TGTGCCAGCAGCGCACAGGGGAGCCTAATGAACACTGAAGCTTTCTTT. The J gene is TRBJ1-1, the V gene TRBV14, with 7 bases lining up with TRBD1. The CDR3 contains 16 residues. Germline V gene data show CDR1 as SGHDN and CDR2 as FVKESK. The V segment lost 5 bases and the J segment 0 bases; nucleotides outside the gene matches: 9.

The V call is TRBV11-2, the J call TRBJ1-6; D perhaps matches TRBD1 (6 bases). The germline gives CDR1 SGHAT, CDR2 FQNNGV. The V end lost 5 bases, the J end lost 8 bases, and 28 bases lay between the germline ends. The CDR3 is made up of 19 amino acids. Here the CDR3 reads CASSLIREFGQGKDSPLHF. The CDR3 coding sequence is TGTGCCAGCAGCCTAATACGCGAGTTTGGGCAGGGGAAGGATTCACCCCTCCACTTT.

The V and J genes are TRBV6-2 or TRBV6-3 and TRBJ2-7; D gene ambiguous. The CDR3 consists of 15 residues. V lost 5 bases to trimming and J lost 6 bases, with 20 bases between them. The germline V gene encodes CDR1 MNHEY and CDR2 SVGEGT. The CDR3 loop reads CASSKESRRSGEQYF. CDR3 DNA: TGTGCCAGCAGTAAAGAGTCCCGTCGGTCCGGCGAGCAGTACTTC.

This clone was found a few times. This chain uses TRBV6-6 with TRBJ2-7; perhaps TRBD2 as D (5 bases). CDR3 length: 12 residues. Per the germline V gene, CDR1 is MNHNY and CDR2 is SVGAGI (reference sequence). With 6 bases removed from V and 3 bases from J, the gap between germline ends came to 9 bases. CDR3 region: CASSTGIYEQYF. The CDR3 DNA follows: TGTGCCAGCAGCACCGGGATCTACGAGCAGTACTTC.

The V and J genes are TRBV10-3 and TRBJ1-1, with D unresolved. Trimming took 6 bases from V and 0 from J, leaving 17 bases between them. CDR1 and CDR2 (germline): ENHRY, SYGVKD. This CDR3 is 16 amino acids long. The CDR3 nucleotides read TGTGCCATCAGGAAGTCGTCAGAACTATTGAACACTGAAGCTTTCTTT. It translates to CAIRKSSELLNTEAFF.

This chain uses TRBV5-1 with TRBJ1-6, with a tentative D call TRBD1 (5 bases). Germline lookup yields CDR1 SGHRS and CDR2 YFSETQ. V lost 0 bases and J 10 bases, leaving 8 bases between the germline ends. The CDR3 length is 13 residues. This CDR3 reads CASSLAGGSPLHF. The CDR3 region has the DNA TGCGCCAGCAGCTTGGCCGGGGGATCACCCCTCCACTTT.

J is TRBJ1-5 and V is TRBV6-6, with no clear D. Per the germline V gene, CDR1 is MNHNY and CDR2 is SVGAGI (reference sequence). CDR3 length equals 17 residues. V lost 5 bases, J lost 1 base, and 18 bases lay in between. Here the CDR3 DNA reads TGTGCCAGCAGTCCCGCCGTAGAGGTCGAAAGCAATCAGCCCCAGCATTTT. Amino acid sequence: CASSPAVEVESNQPQHF.

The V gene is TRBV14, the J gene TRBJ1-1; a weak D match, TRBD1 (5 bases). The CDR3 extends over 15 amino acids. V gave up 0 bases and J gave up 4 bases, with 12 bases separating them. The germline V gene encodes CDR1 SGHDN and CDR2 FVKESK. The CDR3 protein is CASSQDNSGFTEAFF. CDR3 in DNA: TGTGCCAGCAGCCAAGATAACTCAGGGTTCACTGAAGCTTTCTTT. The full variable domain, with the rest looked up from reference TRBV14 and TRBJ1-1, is EAGVTQFPSHSVIEKGQTVTLRCDPISGHDNLYWYRRVMGKEIKFLLHFVKESKQDESGMPNNRFLAERTGGTYSTLKVQPAELEDSGVYFCASSQDNSGFTEAFFGQGTRLTVV.

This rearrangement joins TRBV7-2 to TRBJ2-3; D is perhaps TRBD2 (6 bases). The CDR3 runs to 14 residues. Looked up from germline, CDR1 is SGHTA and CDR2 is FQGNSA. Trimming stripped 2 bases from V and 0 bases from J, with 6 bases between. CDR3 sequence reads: CASSLSGSTDTQYF. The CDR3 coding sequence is TGTGCCAGCAGCTTAAGCGGGAGCACAGATACGCAGTATTTT.

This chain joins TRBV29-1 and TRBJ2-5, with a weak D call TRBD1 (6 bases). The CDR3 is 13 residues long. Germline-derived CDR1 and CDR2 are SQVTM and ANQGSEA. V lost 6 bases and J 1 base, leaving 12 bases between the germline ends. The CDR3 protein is CSVTWTVQETQYF. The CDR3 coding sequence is TGCAGCGTCACCTGGACAGTCCAAGAGACCCAGTACTTC.

This chain's CDR3 is CASSRVGGYEQYF. CDR3 bases: TGTGCCAGCAGCCGAGTTGGGGGTTACGAGCAGTACTTC. The chain couples TRBV7-2 to TRBJ2-7; D may match TRBD1 or TRBD2 (5 bases each). The V end was cut by 5 bases, the J end by 4 bases, with 12 bases between. The CDR3 is made up of 13 amino acids. The germline V gene has CDR1 SGHTA and CDR2 FQGNSA.

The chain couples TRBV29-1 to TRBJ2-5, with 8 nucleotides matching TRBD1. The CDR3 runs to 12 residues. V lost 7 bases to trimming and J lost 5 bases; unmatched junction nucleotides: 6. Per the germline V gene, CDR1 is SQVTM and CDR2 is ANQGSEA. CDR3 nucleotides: TGCAGCGGTAGACAGGGGCCGGAGACCCAGTACTTC. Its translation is CSGRQGPETQYF.

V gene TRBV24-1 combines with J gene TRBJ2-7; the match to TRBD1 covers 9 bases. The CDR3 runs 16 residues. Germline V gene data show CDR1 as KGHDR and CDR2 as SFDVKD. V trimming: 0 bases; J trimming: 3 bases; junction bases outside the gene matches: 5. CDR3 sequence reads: CATSDLVPGQGYEQYF. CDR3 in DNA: TGTGCCACCAGTGATTTGGTGCCGGGACAGGGCTACGAGCAGTACTTC.